A selection of T cell receptor beta chains follows, all from one sample in a study of blood T cell repertoires in COVID-19. This table comes from immunoSEQ multiplex PCR, and its TCRdb copy is limited to in-frame clones, with some not included. This table holds around 59,000 clones, more than 60% found once. Sequenced input: peripheral blood. These receptor sequences come from a woman aged 45-60 years with active or convalescent COVID-19. CDR3s include the opening cysteine and the closing phenylalanine or tryptophan. D genes are given only for firm matches. Part of the rows lack a size; the others show once, few, many or a class for expanded clones.

j_call,d_call,clone_size,v_call,cdr3_aa,cdr3_nt
TRBJ2-1,TRBD1,NA,TRBV28,CASSLRGTGYYNEQFF,TGTGCCAGCAGTTTACGCGGGACAGGTTATTACAATGAGCAGTTCTTC
TRBJ2-3,TRBD2,many,TRBV4-1,CASSTRLAGGPADTQYF,TGCGCCAGCAGCACCCGACTAGCGGGAGGGCCTGCAGATACGCAGTATTTT
TRBJ1-1,NA,many,TRBV5-1,CASSWQDLNTEAFF,TGCGCCAGCAGCTGGCAAGATCTGAACACTGAAGCTTTCTTT
TRBJ1-4,NA,NA,TRBV5-1,CASSLTVQGGGEKLFF,TGCGCCAGCAGTCTTACCGTTCAAGGAGGCGGTGAAAAACTGTTTTTT
TRBJ2-2,NA,NA,TRBV21-1,CASSPGLAANTGELFF,TGTGCCAGCAGCCCCGGACTAGCGGCGAACACCGGGGAGCTGTTTTTT
TRBJ1-2,NA,NA,TRBV5-1,CASSSADQEGTHGYTF,TGCGCCAGCAGCTCGGCCGATCAGGAGGGCACTCATGGCTACACCTTC
TRBJ1-1,NA,NA,TRBV11-2,CASSRTQNTEAFF,TGTGCCAGCAGCAGGACACAGAACACTGAAGCTTTCTTT
TRBJ2-2,NA,NA,TRBV6-1,CASSEARGGTGELFF,TGTGCCAGCAGTGAAGCAAGGGGTGGCACCGGGGAGCTGTTTTTT
TRBJ2-1,NA,NA,TRBV3-1/TRBV3-2,CASSQGRGGYNEQFF,TGTGCCAGCAGCCAAGGCCGAGGGGGCTACAATGAGCAGTTCTTC
TRBJ2-7,NA,NA,TRBV27,CASTQNPRNSYEQYF,TGTGCCAGCACCCAGAATCCCCGCAACTCCTACGAGCAGTACTTC
TRBJ2-7,NA,NA,TRBV6-5,CASRRPGGEQYF,TGTGCCAGCAGGCGCCCCGGGGGAGAGCAGTACTTC
TRBJ2-7,TRBD1,NA,TRBV11-2,CASSPGQGYEQYF,TGTGCCAGCAGCCCGGGACAGGGATACGAGCAGTACTTC
TRBJ1-1,TRBD1,NA,TRBV19,CASSILGQGNSAFF,TGTGCCAGTAGTATTTTGGGACAGGGCAATTCAGCTTTCTTT
TRBJ1-3,NA,NA,TRBV21-1,CASSKERSTGNTIYF,TGTGCCAGCAGCAAAGAGAGAAGTACTGGAAACACCATATATTTT
TRBJ1-2,NA,once,TRBV12-3/TRBV12-4,CASSLGRPGGYTF,TGTGCCAGCAGTTTAGGGCGGCCGGGGGGCTACACCTTC
TRBJ2-3,NA,NA,TRBV28,CASSFFADTQYF,TGTGCCAGCAGTTTCTTCGCAGATACGCAGTATTTT
TRBJ2-4,NA,NA,TRBV3-1/TRBV3-2,CASSQEAIQYF,TGTGCCAGCAGCCAAGAGGCCATTCAGTACTTC
TRBJ1-2,NA,NA,TRBV3-1/TRBV3-2,CASSQEGGRGYTF,TGTGCCAGCAGCCAAGAAGGCGGGCGAGGCTACACCTTC
TRBJ2-1,TRBD2,NA,TRBV5-1,CASSTGLAETSNEQFF,TGCGCCAGCAGCACGGGACTAGCGGAAACAAGCAATGAGCAGTTCTTC
TRBJ2-1,TRBD2,once,TRBV19,CASTPLGLAGGFISNEQFF,TGTGCCAGTACTCCTCTTGGACTAGCGGGAGGGTTTATATCGAATGAGCAGTTCTTC
TRBJ2-4,NA,few,TRBV27,CASSLAGFPLAKNIQYF,TGTGCCAGCAGTTTAGCAGGGTTCCCTTTAGCCAAAAACATTCAGTACTTC
TRBJ1-3,TRBD1,few,TRBV7-9,CASSFGTGAGNTIYF,TGTGCCAGCAGCTTTGGGACAGGGGCTGGAAACACCATATATTTT
TRBJ2-3,TRBD1,NA,TRBV13,CASSLIVRTGGRDTQYF,TGTGCCAGCAGCTTGATCGTCCGGACAGGGGGCAGAGATACGCAGTATTTT
TRBJ2-4,TRBD1,few,TRBV5-1,CASSPGQGGNIQYF,TGCGCCAGCAGCCCTGGACAGGGGGGGAACATTCAGTACTTC
TRBJ2-5,NA,NA,TRBV4-2,CASSQGGTEETQYF,TGTGCCAGCAGCCAAGGTGGCACCGAAGAGACCCAGTACTTC
TRBJ2-7,TRBD2,NA,TRBV5-1,CASSGRRREFGEQYF,TGCGCCAGCAGCGGCCGGAGGCGGGAGTTCGGCGAGCAGTACTTC
TRBJ2-2,TRBD1,NA,TRBV7-8,CASSPRVGTAITGELFF,TGTGCCAGCAGCCCTAGGGTCGGGACAGCTATTACCGGGGAGCTGTTTTTT
TRBJ1-4,NA,NA,TRBV3-1/TRBV3-2,CASRSTVLDLGTNEKLFF,TGTGCCAGCAGATCGACAGTCCTAGACCTTGGGACTAATGAAAAACTGTTTTTT
TRBJ2-7,NA,NA,TRBV5-1,CASSLAGAAYEQYF,TGCGCCAGCAGCTTGGCGGGTGCCGCCTACGAGCAGTACTTC
TRBJ2-3,TRBD2,NA,TRBV9,CASSVGTSGTTDTQYF,TGTGCCAGCAGCGTAGGAACTAGCGGAACCACAGATACGCAGTATTTT
TRBJ1-2,TRBD1,NA,TRBV10-3,CAGRGTGYDYGYTF,TGTGCCGGCCGAGGGACAGGTTATGACTATGGCTACACCTTC
TRBJ1-2,TRBD1,NA,TRBV5-1,CASSLAGQTYGYTF,TGCGCCAGCAGCTTGGCGGGACAGACCTATGGCTACACCTTC
TRBJ2-1,TRBD2,NA,TRBV5-1,CASSFAGGGNEQFF,TGCGCCAGCAGCTTCGCGGGAGGGGGGAATGAGCAGTTCTTC
TRBJ2-1,TRBD2,NA,TRBV3-1/TRBV3-2,CASSPLKLAGGPDEQFF,TGTGCCAGCAGCCCGCTAAAACTAGCGGGAGGGCCTGATGAGCAGTTCTTC
TRBJ1-2,NA,few,TRBV5-4,CASSLVRSSNYGYTF,TGTGCCAGCAGCTTGGTGCGGTCCTCTAACTATGGCTACACCTTC
TRBJ1-1,NA,NA,TRBV12-3/TRBV12-4,CASSLDRATEAFF,TGTGCCAGCAGTTTAGACAGGGCCACTGAAGCTTTCTTT
TRBJ2-1,NA,NA,TRBV24-1,CATSDSGQFYNEQFF,TGTGCCACCAGTGATTCGGGACAATTCTACAATGAGCAGTTCTTC
TRBJ2-7,TRBD2,NA,TRBV5-4,CASSPGGSSAYEQYF,TGTGCCAGCAGCCCGGGGGGGAGTAGCGCCTACGAGCAGTACTTC
TRBJ1-1,NA,NA,TRBV7-8,CASSFGVLNTEAFF,TGTGCCAGCAGCTTTGGAGTATTGAACACTGAAGCTTTCTTT
TRBJ1-3,NA,few,TRBV6-6,CASRPSGTNGNTIYF,TGTGCCAGCAGACCCTCGGGGACAAACGGAAACACCATATATTTT
TRBJ1-5,TRBD1,once,TRBV28,CASSPRGTGASFSNQPQHF,TGTGCCAGCAGTCCCCGAGGGACAGGGGCTTCCTTTAGCAATCAGCCCCAGCATTTT
TRBJ2-7,TRBD1,NA,TRBV5-1,CASSLGDRVAEQYF,TGCGCCAGCAGCTTGGGCGACAGGGTCGCCGAGCAGTACTTC
TRBJ2-4,TRBD1,NA,TRBV6-6,CASKMGTGEDKNIQYF,TGTGCCAGCAAGATGGGGACAGGGGAAGACAAAAACATTCAGTACTTC
TRBJ2-5,TRBD1,few,TRBV25-1,CASSDPGQGLETQYF,TGTGCCAGCAGTGACCCTGGACAGGGACTAGAGACCCAGTACTTC
TRBJ2-3,NA,few,TRBV3-1/TRBV3-2,CASSLSHSQDTQYF,TGTGCCAGCAGCCTGTCACATTCCCAGGATACGCAGTATTTT
TRBJ2-7,TRBD2,NA,TRBV27,CASRPGLARAFGEQYF,TGTGCCAGCAGACCCGGACTAGCGAGAGCCTTTGGCGAGCAGTACTTC
TRBJ2-7,TRBD2,NA,TRBV5-4,CASRPPGLAGGFSYEQYF,TGTGCCAGCAGACCTCCGGGACTAGCGGGAGGCTTCTCCTACGAGCAGTACTTC
TRBJ2-3,TRBD1,NA,TRBV5-4,CASSLRGPQGVTQYF,TGTGCCAGCAGCTTGCGAGGGCCCCAGGGGGTTACGCAGTATTTT
TRBJ2-7,TRBD2,NA,TRBV30,CAWSVQRGRGYEQYF,TGTGCCTGGAGTGTACAACGCGGGAGGGGCTACGAGCAGTACTTC
TRBJ2-1,TRBD2,NA,TRBV28,CASSQAKAGGSYNEQFF,TGTGCCAGCAGTCAGGCCAAAGCGGGAGGGTCCTACAATGAGCAGTTCTTC
TRBJ1-5,NA,NA,TRBV19,CASSRGFLGLNQPQHF,TGTGCCAGTAGTAGGGGCTTTTTGGGGCTAAATCAGCCCCAGCATTTT
TRBJ2-6,TRBD1,NA,TRBV3-1/TRBV3-2,CASSQEQGANGANVLTF,TGTGCCAGCAGCCAAGAGCAGGGGGCTAATGGGGCCAACGTCCTGACTTTC
TRBJ1-4,NA,NA,TRBV19,CASSNGGYQNEKLFF,TGTGCCAGTAGTAACGGGGGGTACCAAAATGAAAAACTGTTTTTT
TRBJ1-1,TRBD1,once,TRBV7-6,CASSLRGRGRNTEAFF,TGTGCCAGCAGCTTAAGGGGCAGGGGGCGAAACACTGAAGCTTTCTTT